This T cell receptor beta chain originates from a study of beta chain features in type 1 diabetes. General study findings and limits: Shorter TCRB CDR3s, moderately but significantly so, marked every one of the four CD4+ subsets in Type 1 diabetes patients.

Averaging roughly 120 mL, one heparinised blood draw came from each individual donor. Expressed TCRB transcripts were sequenced because the isolated RNA had all been reverse transcribed beforehand. Assay: immunoSEQ multiplex PCR; the TCRdb copy retains only in-frame clones and omits some. In the table there are roughly 380,000 clones, 15% to 20% of which are singletons. This clone occurred once. The antigen is undetermined. Trimming took 2 bases from V and 7 from J, leaving 9 bases between them. Germline V gene data show CDR1 as SGHRS and CDR2 as YFSETQ. The CDR3 length is 12 residues. J is TRBJ1-2 and V is TRBV5-1; D is undetermined. Sequenced: naive CD4+ T cells from blood. The sequence was collected from a woman between 18 and 29 years old in good health. CDR3 in DNA: TGCGCCAGCAGCTTCGGGGAGGGTGGCTACACCTTC. As protein: CASSFGEGGYTF.